One and the same sample provided the 18 T cell receptor beta chains below, sequenced in a study of blood T cell repertoires in COVID-19 (dated by TCRdb to the early 2020s). Libraries were made using the immunoSEQ multiplex PCR assay. TCRdb mirrors the immuneACCESS table, restricted to in-frame sequences. Some clones are absent from its copies; in checked studies, under half trace to an unresolved V gene, and the reason for the others is unknown. In this sample the table shows some 220,000 clones, approximately 80% of which occur a single time. Of the sample, 1.3% is held by the ten largest clones. The material sequenced was PBMCs or T cells enriched from blood (not recorded which). The receptors stem from a woman between 35 and 50 years old with acute COVID-19.

The genes are TRBV7-2 and TRBJ2-2; D remains unclear. The length of the CDR3 is 15 residues. V was pared by 1 base and J by 3 bases, with 9 bases between. Germline V gene data show CDR1 as SGHTA and CDR2 as FQGNSA. The DNA for the CDR3 is TGTGCCAGCAGCTTAGGGGCACAGTACACCGGGGAGCTGTTTTTT. Translating it yields CASSLGAQYTGELFF. The full variable domain, completed using reference TRBV7-2 and TRBJ2-2, is GAGVSQSPSNKVTEKGKDVELRCDPISGHTALYWYRQSLGQGLEFLIYFQGNSAPDKSGLPSDRFSAERTGGSVSTLTIQRTQQEDSAVYLCASSLGAQYTGELFFGEGSRLTVL.

This chain links TRBV11-2 with TRBJ2-1; no reliable D call. Germline V gene data show CDR1 as SGHAT and CDR2 as FQNNGV. The CDR3 has 14 residues. The V gene lost 3 bases and the J gene lost 8 bases, with 14 bases spanning the gap. The DNA of the CDR3 is TGTGCCAGCAGCTTTCTATCCTCCGACTATGAGCAGTTCTTC. This codes for CASSFLSSDYEQFF.

V is TRBV12-3 or TRBV12-4 and J is TRBJ1-4; 7 bases are shared with TRBD1. With 5 bases clipped from V and 6 bases from J, the junction kept 3 bases outside the gene matches. This CDR3 has 13 residues. The CDR3 coding sequence is TGTGCCAGCAGTCGACAGGGTTATGAAAAACTGTTTTTT. Translating gives CASSRQGYEKLFF.

This clone was found a few times. The gene calls are TRBV5-1 and TRBJ1-4; 8 bases align to TRBD1. CDR1 SGHRS and CDR2 YFSETQ come from the germline V gene. This CDR3 contains 13 residues. Losses at the gene ends were 3 bases for V and 5 bases for J; bases not matched to a gene: 0. CDR3 protein: CASSSGGNEKLFF. DNA of the CDR3: TGCGCCAGCAGCTCAGGGGGCAATGAAAAACTGTTTTTT.

The gene calls are TRBV7-6 and TRBJ2-1; 7 bases are a match to TRBD1. Trimming took 5 bases from V and 0 from J; bases not matched to a gene: 4. Germline-derived CDR1 and CDR2 are SGHVS and FNYEAQ. This CDR3 has 15 amino acids. CDR3 residues: CASSTGQSSYNEQFF. The DNA for the CDR3 is TGTGCCAGCAGCACGGGACAGAGCTCCTACAATGAGCAGTTCTTC.

V gene TRBV10-3 combines with J gene TRBJ1-1, with a weak D call TRBD1 (5 bases). CDR1 is ENHRY and CDR2 is SYGVKD in the germline V gene. This CDR3 spans 13 amino acids. Trimming removed 5 bases from V and 1 base from J, with 8 bases in between. CDR3 loop: CAISLQENTEAFF. The CDR3 region has the DNA TGTGCCATCAGTCTACAGGAGAACACTGAAGCTTTCTTT.

This CDR3 reads CASSPGGGAGTGELFF. In DNA, the CDR3 is TGCGCCAGCAGCCCGGGCGGGGGCGCGGGCACCGGGGAGCTGTTTTTT. The chain carries TRBV5-1 and TRBJ2-2; tentative D call: TRBD2 (7 bases). Germline CDR1 reads SGHRS; CDR2 reads YFSETQ. Trimming removed 4 bases at V and 4 bases at J, with 17 bases between. The length of the CDR3 is 16 residues.

The CDR3: CASSQETLNYGYTF. CDR3 sequence (DNA): TGTGCCAGCAGCCAAGAGACACTGAACTATGGCTACACCTTC. The chain combines TRBV3-1 (or the pseudogene TRBV3-2) with TRBJ1-2, with no clear D. This CDR3 comprises 14 residues. Germline-derived CDR1 and CDR2 are LGHDT and YNNKEL (reference sequence). The germline V and J ends were trimmed by 0 bases and 2 bases, with 7 bases remaining between them.

This clone was recorded only once. The chain employs TRBV2 and TRBJ2-7, with TRBD2 identical over 11 bases. The CDR3 is made up of 15 amino acids. Germline loops: CDR1 SNHLY, CDR2 FYNNEI. Unmatched junction bases numbered 3, after V lost 0 bases and J lost 5 bases. Here the CDR3 DNA reads TGTGCCAGCAGTGAAGCGCGACTAGCGGGAAACGAGCAGTACTTC. Encoded protein: CASSEARLAGNEQYF.

This clone was picked up a small number of times. The rearrangement uses TRBV7-6 and TRBJ1-3, with TRBD1 as a possible D gene (6 bases). This CDR3 spans 15 amino acids. Trimming cost V 4 bases and J 0 bases, with 10 bases left between them. CDR1 SGHVS and CDR2 FNYEAQ come from the germline V gene. The CDR3 DNA reads TGTGCCAGCAGCTCCCAGGGGAGCTCTGGAAACACCATATATTTT. Translation: CASSSQGSSGNTIYF.

The chain carries TRBV29-1 and TRBJ1-1, with D perhaps TRBD1 (5 bases). The CDR3 contains 15 residues. The germline gives CDR1 SQVTM, CDR2 ANQGSEA. Trimming left V 3 bases short and J 3 bases short, with 17 bases between. CDR3 DNA: TGCAGCGTTGATGCTTATAAGGGGCCGGACACTGAAGCTTTCTTT. It codes for CSVDAYKGPDTEAFF.

The chain uses TRBV7-2 and TRBJ1-5; a weak D match, TRBD1 (5 bases). CDR3 length: 15 residues. Germline V gene data show CDR1 as SGHTA and CDR2 as FQGNSA. Trimming took 3 bases from V and 4 from J, leaving 13 bases between them. The CDR3 DNA is TGTGCCAGCAGCTTGGGGGGGTTCTTAAATCAGCCCCAGCATTTT. Residues: CASSLGGFLNQPQHF. The variable domain in full, completed from reference TRBV7-2 and TRBJ1-5, reads GAGVSQSPSNKVTEKGKDVELRCDPISGHTALYWYRQSLGQGLEFLIYFQGNSAPDKSGLPSDRFSAERTGGSVSTLTIQRTQQEDSAVYLCASSLGGFLNQPQHFGDGTRLSIL.

The genes are TRBV5-1 and TRBJ2-5; 8 bases agree with TRBD2. The V gene's germline CDR1 is SGHRS and CDR2 YFSETQ. The junction had 1 base not matched to a gene; V was cut back by 4 bases and J by 2 bases. The CDR3 extends over 13 amino acids. CDR3 nucleotides: TGCGCCAGCAGCCCTAGCGGGCAAGAGACCCAGTACTTC. Translated, it gives CASSPSGQETQYF. Complete variable domain (other parts from reference TRBV5-1 and TRBJ2-5): KAGVTQTPRYLIKTRGQQVTLSCSPISGHRSVSWYQQTPGQGLQFLFEYFSETQRNKGNFPGRFSGRQFSNSRSEMNVSTLELGDSALYLCASSPSGQETQYFGPGTRLLVL.

This clone qualifies as medium-sized. V and J are TRBV30 and TRBJ2-7; 7 bases fit TRBD1. The V segment lost 3 bases and the J segment 6 bases; nucleotides outside the gene matches: 8. From germline, CDR1 is GTSNPN and CDR2 SVGIG (reference sequence). This CDR3 comprises 13 residues. The CDR3 loop reads CAWRSQGVVEQYF. The CDR3 DNA is TGTGCCTGGAGGTCGCAGGGGGTCGTCGAGCAGTACTTC. The full variable domain, completed using reference TRBV30 and TRBJ2-7, is SQTIHQWPATLVQPVGSPLSLECTVEGTSNPNLYWYRQAAGRGLQLLFYSVGIGQISSEVPQNLSASRPQDRQFILSSKKLLLSDSGFYLCAWRSQGVVEQYFGPGTRLTVT.

The CDR3 region is CASKQTGTGSRSNQPQHF. In DNA, the CDR3 is TGTGCCAGTAAACAGACTGGGACAGGAAGCAGGAGCAATCAGCCCCAGCATTTT. The chain employs TRBV19 and TRBJ1-5; 8 positions match TRBD1. Germline V gene data show CDR1 as LNHDA and CDR2 as SQIVND (reference sequence). V was clipped by 7 bases and J by 1 base; unmatched bases: 15. The CDR3 is 18 amino acids.

The J gene is TRBJ2-5, the V gene TRBV13; 10 nucleotides line up with TRBD2. This CDR3 has 16 residues. Germline V gene sequence: CDR1 PRHDT, CDR2 FYEKMQ (reference sequence). With 3 bases clipped from V and 1 base from J, the junction kept 5 bases outside the gene matches. The CDR3 is CASSFRLAGIQETQYF. The CDR3, as DNA: TGTGCCAGCAGCTTTCGACTAGCGGGCATCCAAGAGACCCAGTACTTC.

This chain connects TRBV19 to TRBJ2-7, with TRBD2 matching over 9 bases. With V trimmed by 3 bases and J by 6 bases, 6 bases remained unmatched. The germline gives CDR1 LNHDA, CDR2 SQIVND (reference sequence). This CDR3 spans 14 amino acids. The CDR3 spells CASSMGAGGREQYF. CDR3 nucleotide sequence: TGTGCCAGTAGTATGGGAGCGGGAGGTCGCGAGCAGTACTTC.

V is TRBV24-1 and J is TRBJ2-7; 10 nucleotides align to TRBD2. Germline CDR1 is KGHDR and CDR2 is SFDVKD. V was pared by 1 base and J by 4 bases, with 6 bases of the junction left unmatched. The CDR3 has 16 amino acids. Here the CDR3 DNA reads TGTGCCACCAGTGATTTAGGTCTAGCGGGAGTTTACGAGCAGTACTTC. It codes for CATSDLGLAGVYEQYF.